The source of this TCR beta chain is a study of T cells in localized non-small cell lung cancer (dated by TCRdb to 2018 to 2021). Broadly, across the study: The study examined T cell repertoires in roughly 240 patients with early-stage NSCLC and compared tumors with uninvolved tumor-adjacent lungs. The cohort consisted of about 240 treatment-naive NSCLC patients whose localized lung tumors had been resected. A mean age of roughly 64 years was recorded for the NSCLC patients, of whom roughly 130 were male and 100 to 110 were female.

Only a few counts were recorded for this clone. Its antigen remains undetermined. No much larger clone exists at a distance of one base, and base qualities are not known. The study at large found these results: Higher blood T cell density associated with longer overall survival, while higher adjacent-lung clonality associated with shorter survival. Because multi-region sequencing of the tumors was not done, intratumor heterogeneity could not be ruled out. A median of roughly 56 of the top 100 tumor clones were detected in paired uninvolved adjacent lung, and some 29 of these tumor clones were also found among the top 100 clones of the paired uninvolved adjacent lung. Because the study design was exploratory, TCR variables were selected using unadjusted p-values without false-discovery rate correction. The highest T cell clonality was observed in uninvolved tumor-adjacent lung, where clonality exceeded that of tumor, suggesting that antigenic responses were more focused in uninvolved tumor-adjacent lung.

At diagnosis, peripheral blood, uninvolved tumor-adjacent lung and tumor were collected and were preserved as a mix of fresh-frozen and FFPE material. TCR beta CDR3 regions were sequenced from DNA using the immunoSEQ Assay. The published analysis was carried out like this. T cell density was computed as TCR beta template counts normalized to usable DNA estimated by amplifying housekeeping genes. Richness was estimated with the preseqR package, extrapolating to 400,000 templates for PBMC samples and 120,000 templates for tissue samples. Clonality was calculated as one minus Pielou's evenness. To identify tissue-enriched TCRs, differential abundance testing was run on productive amino-acid clonotypes with a minimum total count of 5 and an alpha of 0.1. Repertoire overlap between compartments was quantified with the Jaccard Index and Morisita Overlap Index. TCR beta CDR3s were clustered by GLIPH together with public tetramer-defined viral CDR3s, and at least three viral sequences plus V-gene enrichment were required for viral motifs. Drawn from immuneACCESS, this table holds only the in-frame rearrangements with V and J called that TCRdb kept. Clones are partly lost; checked studies trace under half to an unresolved V gene and leave the rest unexplained. The D gene and trimming were derived from the DNA, and the V and J assignments and clone size from that table. This sample lists 3,000 or so clones; around 26% were detected once. The top ten clones comprise about an eighth of the sample.

This TCR was sampled from a man aged 40-75 years with stage I squamous cell lung carcinoma. Sequencing used lung tumor tissue, obtained before any cancer treatment.

The nucleotide sequence is TGCGCCAGCAGCCAAGTTTTTTCGTCGATCAGCTCCTATAATTCACCCCTCCACTTT. This gives the protein CASSQVFSSISSYNSPLHF. Recombination connected TRBV4-1 to TRBJ1-6, with no confident D gene call. The germline V gene encodes CDR1 MGHRA and CDR2 YSYEKL. The CDR3, from cysteine to phenylalanine, totals 19 residues. Here the CDR3 DNA is all that survives: 57 bases in frame from base 1. V is reduced by 1 base and J by 0 bases, leaving a spacing of 16 bases between them.